This T cell receptor beta chain appears in the sequencing data of a study of CD4+ T cells in melanoma. Study findings and constraints: In melanoma, neoantigen-specific CD4+ T cells reportedly differed in differentiation state. A reported correlation linked neoantigen-specific CD4+ T cells to CD8+, macrophage and B cell function.

Germline lookup yields CDR1 SSHAT and CDR2 FNYEAQ (reference sequence). CDR3 length: 15 amino acids. V lost 4 bases and J lost 4; bases outside the gene matches: 9. Sequencing was performed with immunoSEQ multiplex PCR; in TCRdb, only in-frame clones are kept and a portion is missing. The repertoire holds roughly 11,000 clones, with about 67% as singletons. As regards this clone: The antigen is not known.

The material sequenced was cells from a culture (not recorded whether cultured in vitro). The chain recombines TRBV7-7 with TRBJ2-5; TRBD2 matches 7 bases. The clonotype was recovered from a human donor with melanoma. This CDR3 reads CASSSRAGTTETQYF. DNA for the CDR3: TGTGCCAGCAGCTCGAGAGCCGGGACTACAGAGACCCAGTACTTC. The full variable domain, completed using reference TRBV7-7 and TRBJ2-5, is GAGVSQSPRYKVTKRGQDVTLRCDPISSHATLYWYQQALGQGPEFLTYFNYEAQPDKSGLPSDRFSAERPEGSISTLTIQRTEQRDSAMYRCASSSRAGTTETQYFGPGTRLLVL.